This TCR beta chain was documented in a study of cytomegalovirus exposure and HLA in healthy donors. Study conclusions and caveats: TCR beta chains numbering more than 150 were designated cytomegalovirus-associated.

For this clone: Its specificity is not known.

Profiled with immunoSEQ multiplex PCR; TCRdb holds only in-frame clones, not every one. The sample lists under 200,000 clones; about 89% were seen once. In germline, CDR1 is DFQATT, CDR2 SNEGSKA (reference sequence). The CDR3 is 11 residues long. V was pared by 1 base and J by 3 bases, with 4 bases between. Sequenced sample: PBMCs. This chain links TRBV20-1 with TRBJ2-7, with D unclear. This TCR came from a woman under 30 in good health and CMV-seropositive. This chain's CDR3 is CSARAGYEQYF. The CDR3 DNA follows: TGCAGTGCTAGAGCGGGCTACGAGCAGTACTTC.